What follows describes a single T cell receptor (beta chain). Its antigen is not yet known. Base qualities are not recorded, but no much larger clone differs from it by a single base. This record belongs to a study of PD-1 blockade in classical Hodgkin lymphoma (TCRdb year 2020). About the study as a whole: Nivolumab dosing was 3 mg/kg intravenously every 2 weeks, continuing until either disease progression or unacceptable toxicity. To define a peripheral blood immune signature of response to PD-1 blockade in classical Hodgkin lymphoma, the study combined TCR beta sequencing with CyTOF.

Overall results and qualifications from the work: Baseline diversity similar to that of newly diagnosed patients was observed in trial patients achieving complete response, whereas significantly lower diversity was observed in partial responders and progressors. Patients starting nivolumab less than 1 year after ASCT had lower diversity and were excluded from later analyses to avoid confounding by immune reconstitution. CD4+ but not CD8+ TCR diversity rose significantly by C4D1 (p=0.0027 vs p=0.16), most apparent in complete responders (p=0.02). Newly diagnosed patients were reported to have lower baseline TCR diversity than healthy donors, and relapsed/refractory patients were reported to have lower baseline TCR diversity still. The study covered only a single clinical trial cohort, and the causes of the repertoire differences, possibly disease activity or prior therapy, were still not defined.

The germline V gene sets CDR1 to SGHTA and CDR2 to FQGTGA. Between the V and J ends, shortened by 2 bases and 2 bases respectively, the junction contains 12 bases. Including cysteine and phenylalanine, the CDR3 has 16 amino acids. CDR3 DNA only is kept here, 48 bases in frame from base 1. Genomic DNA was extracted with the Qiagen DNeasy kit from unsorted PBMCs and from negatively selected CD4+ and CD8+ fractions. TCR beta CDR3 regions were amplified by immunoSEQ multiplex PCR using primers annealing to V and J segments. A synthetic immune receptor repertoire was used to minimize amplification bias, and any remaining bias was removed computationally after sequencing. On the authors' methods: Repertoire diversity was quantified as the Shannon entropy index using custom Python scripts. Unsorted, CD4+ and CD8+ repertoires were analyzed separately, except in combined analyses where CD4+ and CD8+ sequences were merged in silico. A clone counted as expanded when the clone's frequency after treatment rose at least 2-fold relative to C1D1, and clones undetected at baseline were given a pseudocount of 0.5. Clones with 0 or 1 copy at C1D1 were defined as singleton clones, while clones with 2 or more copies were defined as non-singleton clones. Clones expanded in unsorted samples were labelled as CD4+, CD8+ or unknown by matching protein sequences in sorted samples from the same patient. Wilcoxon tests were applied to paired samples to test diversity changes from C1D1 to C4D1. TCRdb limited this immuneACCESS table to in-frame rearrangements with V and J called. A share of clones is missing; checked studies link under half to unresolved V genes, and the rest is unexplained. The DNA gave D and trimming, while V, J and clone size come from that table. In this sample the table shows over 60,000 clones, 75% to 95% of which occur a single time. About 9.3% of the sample is taken by the ten largest.

Taken with the paper, the label for time point translates to: cycle 4 day 1 (C4D1), after 6 weeks of nivolumab. Relapse after autologous stem cell transplantation had occurred in all trial patients, and cohorts A, B and C were distinguished by prior brentuximab vedotin exposure. The trial cohort was composed of 56 patients with relapsed/refractory classical Hodgkin lymphoma, for whom complete response, partial response or progressive disease was recorded as best overall response. Single-agent nivolumab was administered to trial patients in the multi-cohort phase II CheckMate 205 trial. An independent review committee assessed best overall response by applying the 2007 International Working Group response criteria. PBMCs from the trial were collected at three points: immediately before nivolumab initiation (C1D1), and during therapy at cycle 2 day 1 and cycle 4 day 1. Peripheral blood was collected in 8 mL Vacutainer Cell Preparation Tubes, from which PBMCs were isolated by centrifugation and then cryopreserved.

Source: peripheral blood mononuclear cells (PBMCs), taken before the fourth cycle of nivolumab. The rearrangement joined TRBV7-3 to TRBJ2-2, with a tentative D gene TRBD2 over 5 matching bases. This clonotype was sampled from a human donor with classical Hodgkin lymphoma. The CDR3 loop reads CASSLGGSANTGELFF. The nucleotide sequence is TGTGCCAGCAGCTTAGGAGGTTCTGCTAACACCGGGGAGCTGTTTTTT.